These T cell receptor beta chains were read from a single sample in a study of T cells in Graves' hyperthyroidism and ophthalmopathy. TCRdb re-called the multiplex PCR reads with MiXCR, one entry per CDR3 protein. Of over 500,000 distinct CDR3 sequences in the sample, 15% to 20% were seen once. Sample: blood. The receptor set was obtained from a woman aged 30 to 39 with Graves' ophthalmopathy. Both conserved end residues are part of each CDR3. D genes are given only for firm matches. Clone size, where shown, is once, few, many, or a class for clones that have expanded.

v_gene,d_gene,j_gene,abundance,CDR3aa,CDR3nt
TRBV4-1,.,TRBJ2-7,few,CASSQDRAVEQYF,TGCGCCAGCAGCCAAGATAGGGCGGTCGAGCAGTACTTC
TRBV6-1,.,TRBJ1-1,.,CATSATEAFF,TGTGCCACCAGTGCCACTGAAGCTTTCTTT
TRBV9,.,TRBJ2-5,.,CASSVGPQGTQETQYF,TGTGCCAGCAGCGTAGGTCCACAGGGAACTCAAGAGACCCAGTACTTC
TRBV5-6,.,TRBJ2-1,.,CASSFRVGENAQFF,TGTGCCAGCAGCTTTCGAGTGGGGGAGAATGCGCAGTTCTTC
TRBV19,TRBD2,TRBJ2-1,.,CASSIVLAGVGEQFF,TGTGCCAGTAGTATAGTCCTAGCGGGAGTCGGGGAGCAGTTCTTC
TRBV5-1,TRBD1,TRBJ2-1,.,CASSFAGQVDNEQFF,TGCGCCAGCAGCTTCGCGGGACAGGTCGACAATGAGCAGTTCTTC
TRBV20-1,TRBD1,TRBJ2-7,many,CSARVSGGARYEQYF,TGCAGTGCTAGAGTCTCAGGGGGCGCAAGGTACGAGCAGTACTTC
TRBV20-1,TRBD2,TRBJ2-7,.,CSARLAGGYGEQYF,TGCAGTGCTAGACTTGCGGGAGGGTATGGCGAGCAGTACTTC
TRBV7-6,.,TRBJ1-5,.,CASSPAPGANQPQHF,TGTGCCAGCAGCCCCGCCCCAGGGGCCAATCAGCCCCAGCATTTT
TRBV2,TRBD2,TRBJ2-1,.,CASATGQPKTSGSGDEQFF,TGTGCCAGCGCAACGGGACAGCCAAAAACTAGCGGGTCAGGCGATGAGCAGTTCTTC
TRBV12-3/TRBV12-4,.,TRBJ1-2,.,CASSLVENYGYTF,TGTGCCAGCAGTTTAGTTGAAAACTATGGCTACACCTTC
TRBV27,TRBD2,TRBJ2-7,many,CASSPTRTSGNPYEQYF,TGTGCCAGCAGTCCCACACGGACTAGCGGGAACCCTTACGAGCAGTACTTC
TRBV7-8,.,TRBJ1-4,many,CASSLQEKLFF,TGTGCCAGCAGCTTACAGGAAAAACTGTTTTTT
TRBV6-2/TRBV6-3,.,TRBJ2-3,many,CASSYAGLVKNTDTQYF,TGTGCCAGCAGTTACGCGGGATTGGTCAAAAACACAGATACGCAGTATTTT
TRBV19,TRBD2,TRBJ2-1,.,CASSPLTSGRRDEQFF,TGTGCCAGTTCCCCCTTGACTAGCGGGAGGCGGGATGAGCAGTTCTTC
TRBV5-1,TRBD2,TRBJ2-3,.,CASSFGAGEGDTQYF,TGCGCCAGCAGCTTTGGGGCGGGAGAAGGAGATACGCAGTATTTT
TRBV4-1,.,TRBJ1-1,few,CASSPNRDTLGAFF,TGCGCCAGCAGCCCCAACCGGGACACCCTGGGAGCTTTCTTT
TRBV2,.,TRBJ2-4,few,CASSTTAGSKNIQYF,TGTGCCAGCAGCACCACAGCCGGGTCCAAAAACATTCAGTACTTC
TRBV29-1,.,TRBJ1-4,.,CSVGGLATTNEKLFF,TGCAGCGTTGGGGGACTAGCAACAACTAATGAAAAACTGTTTTTT
TRBV19,.,TRBJ2-7,.,CASSMGGPSSYEQYF,TGTGCCAGTAGTATGGGCGGGCCAAGCTCCTACGAGCAGTACTTC
TRBV20-1,.,TRBJ2-3,few,CSARDVGRGGDTQYF,TGCAGTGCTAGAGATGTTGGCAGGGGAGGAGATACGCAGTATTTT
TRBV6-2/TRBV6-3,.,TRBJ2-7,many,CASSYPHFTGYEQYF,TGTGCCAGCAGTTACCCTCACTTTACAGGGTACGAGCAGTACTTC
TRBV12-3/TRBV12-4,TRBD2,TRBJ2-1,.,CASRSGGPYNEQFF,TGTGCCAGCAGGTCGGGAGGGCCCTACAATGAGCAGTTCTTC
TRBV12-3/TRBV12-4,.,TRBJ2-1,many,CASSLSEEQFF,TGTGCCAGCAGTTTATCCGAGGAGCAGTTCTTC
TRBV28,.,TRBJ1-5,.,CASSVGEQPQHF,TGTGCCAGCAGTGTGGGGGAACAGCCCCAGCATTTT
TRBV11-2,.,TRBJ2-7,many,CASRLLAYEQYF,TGTGCCAGCAGACTACTTGCTTACGAGCAGTACTTC
TRBV3-2,.,TRBJ2-3,.,CASKEGQATDTQYF,TGTGCCAGCAAGGAGGGACAGGCCACAGATACGCAGTATTTT
TRBV7-9,TRBD1,TRBJ2-3,.,CASSLEDRGRISTDTQYF,TGTGCCAGCAGCTTAGAGGACAGGGGGCGAATTAGCACAGATACGCAGTATTTT
TRBV5-1,.,TRBJ2-5,many,CASSLVGEETQYF,TGTGCCAGCAGCTTAGTGGGGGAAGAGACCCAGTACTTC
TRBV27,TRBD1,TRBJ1-1,many,CASSSGQGGAEAFF,TGTGCCAGCAGTTCGGGACAGGGTGGGGCTGAAGCTTTCTTT
TRBV2,.,TRBJ2-1,many,CASSPWSRSSYNEQFF,TGTGCCAGCTCTCCCTGGAGTCGTAGCTCCTACAATGAGCAGTTCTTC
TRBV25-1,.,TRBJ1-6,few,CASSPAGPNSPLHF,TGTGCCAGCAGTCCGGCAGGACCTAATTCACCCCTCCACTTT
TRBV12-3/TRBV12-4,.,TRBJ2-1,few,CASNPSGGHNEQFF,TGTGCCAGCAACCCATCAGGAGGGCACAATGAGCAGTTCTTC
TRBV4-2,.,TRBJ1-1,.,CASSQTLRDTKAFF,TGTGCCAGCAGCCAAACTCTCCGGGACACCAAAGCTTTCTTT
TRBV15,TRBD1,TRBJ2-1,.,CATSRTGQGDQQFF,TGTGCCACCAGCAGGACGGGACAGGGGGATCAGCAGTTCTTC
TRBV7-2,.,TRBJ2-5,many,CASSLRRSKQETQYF,TGTGCCAGCAGCTTACGGCGGAGTAAACAAGAGACCCAGTACTTC
TRBV11-3,TRBD1,TRBJ2-1,many,CASSPGQGDYNEQFF,TGTGCCAGCAGCCCCGGACAGGGGGACTACAATGAGCAGTTCTTC
TRBV7-2,TRBD1,TRBJ1-1,many,CASSLIPGTAGEAFF,TGTGCCAGCAGCTTAATCCCCGGGACAGCGGGTGAAGCTTTCTTT
TRBV2,TRBD2,TRBJ2-7,many,CAMTASGGGEQYF,TGTGCCATGACGGCTAGCGGGGGCGGCGAGCAGTACTTC
TRBV5-5,TRBD1,TRBJ2-1,many,CASSLAGGLDNEQFF,TGTGCCAGCAGCTTGGCAGGGGGCCTGGACAATGAGCAGTTCTTC
TRBV30,TRBD1,TRBJ2-5,many,CAWALDRDETQYF,TGTGCCTGGGCCTTGGACAGGGACGAGACCCAGTACTTC
TRBV20-1,.,TRBJ1-1,.,CSATPNTEAFF,TGCAGTGCGACCCCGAACACTGAAGCTTTCTTT
TRBV29-1,.,TRBJ2-7,many,CSVDSGAYEQYF,TGCAGCGTTGACTCCGGGGCCTACGAGCAGTACTTC
TRBV19,.,TRBJ1-5,.,CASSIERVSKGPVYF,TGTGCCAGTAGTATCGAGAGGGTATCGAAAGGTCCGGTTTATTTT